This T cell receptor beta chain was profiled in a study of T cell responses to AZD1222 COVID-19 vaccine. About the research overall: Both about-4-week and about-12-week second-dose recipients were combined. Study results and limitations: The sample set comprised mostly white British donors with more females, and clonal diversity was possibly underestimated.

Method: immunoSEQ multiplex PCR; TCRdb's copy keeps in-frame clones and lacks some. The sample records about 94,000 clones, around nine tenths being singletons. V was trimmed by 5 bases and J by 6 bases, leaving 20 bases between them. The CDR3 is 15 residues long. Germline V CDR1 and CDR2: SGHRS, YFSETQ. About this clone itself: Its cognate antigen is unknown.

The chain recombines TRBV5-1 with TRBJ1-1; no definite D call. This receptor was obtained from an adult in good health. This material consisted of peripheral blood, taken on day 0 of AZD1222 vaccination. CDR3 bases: TGCGCCAGCAGTTTAGGGCTTCAGGACCTTTCTGAAGCTTTCTTT. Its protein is CASSLGLQDLSEAFF.